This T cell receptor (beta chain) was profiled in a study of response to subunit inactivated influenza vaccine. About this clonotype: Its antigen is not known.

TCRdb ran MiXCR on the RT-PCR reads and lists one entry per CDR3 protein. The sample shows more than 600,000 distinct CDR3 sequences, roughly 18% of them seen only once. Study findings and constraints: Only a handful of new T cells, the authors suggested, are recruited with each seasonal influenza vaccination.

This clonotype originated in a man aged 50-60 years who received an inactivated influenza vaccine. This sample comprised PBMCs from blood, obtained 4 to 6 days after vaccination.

In DNA form, the CDR3 reads TGCGCCAGCAGCCCCGGGCCGCAGAACACTGAAGCTTTCTTT. It specifies CASSPGPQNTEAFF. The chain carries TRBV4-3 and TRBJ1-1; D is uncertain. The germline V gene has CDR1 LGHNA and CDR2 YSLEER. V was trimmed by 4 bases and J by 1 base, leaving 10 bases between them. This CDR3 region has 14 residues.